Each of the 5 T cell receptor beta chains below was sequenced from the same sample in a study of metastatic and nonmetastatic thyroid tumors (dated by TCRdb to 2020 to 2022). Receptor libraries were prepared by PCR. Sequencing was performed on an Illumina HiSeq 4000. Clones were called with MiXCR by TCRdb after fastp trimmed the public reads at Q25, and only in-frame beta chains were retained. This sample has 85,000 to 100,000 clones in its table, and about 13% of those were observed once. Of the sample, around 11% falls within the top ten clones. No treatment had been received by any patient before thyroid surgery. Input material: blood. The source is a female donor with papillary thyroid cancer or a benign thyroid nodule (not recorded which). Some clones in this sample may be carry-over from other donors' samples.

The table lists this clone with many counts. The chain couples TRBV10-3 to TRBJ2-7; 8 bases fit TRBD1. This CDR3 spans 13 amino acids. V trimming: 9 bases; J trimming: 2 bases; junction bases outside the gene matches: 6. The germline gives CDR1 ENHRY, CDR2 SYGVKD. The CDR3 is CAIRADRAYEQYF. Written as DNA, the CDR3 is TGTGCCATAAGGGCGGACAGGGCCTACGAGCAGTACTTC.

This clone was counted many times. CDR3 bases: TGTGCCAGGCTCGGGGTGGACACCGGGGAGCTGTTTTTT. Protein sequence: CARLGVDTGELFF. J is TRBJ2-2 and V is TRBV19; weak D call: TRBD2 (5 bases). V lost 9 bases to trimming and J lost 3 bases, with 11 bases between them. The CDR3 has 13 residues. Germline V gives CDR1 LNHDA, CDR2 SQIVND (reference sequence).

This clone was recorded many times. V and J are TRBV5-6 and TRBJ1-2; D is unclear. CDR3 length: 13 amino acids. The germline V gene has CDR1 SGHDT and CDR2 YYEEEE. V was trimmed by 0 bases and J by 5 bases, leaving 8 bases between them. Here the CDR3 DNA reads TGTGCCAGCAGCTTGGGCGATAAGTATGGCTACACCTTC. This sequence encodes CASSLGDKYGYTF.

In this sample, this clone turned up many times. The chain employs TRBV6-2 or TRBV6-3 and TRBJ2-7, with 11 bases fitting TRBD2. The trim removed 2 bases at V and 3 bases at J, leaving 6 bases unmatched. CDR3 length: 16 residues. Per the germline V gene, CDR1 is MNHEY and CDR2 is SVGEGT. This chain's CDR3 is CASSYPTSGEYYEQYF. As DNA, the CDR3 is TGTGCCAGCAGTTACCCGACTAGCGGGGAATACTACGAGCAGTACTTC.

This clone was seen at least ten times. V usage is TRBV19 and J usage is TRBJ2-5; 7 bases agree with TRBD1. Germline lookup yields CDR1 LNHDA and CDR2 SQIVND (reference sequence). J gave up 4 bases and V 4 bases, and 3 bases lay outside the gene matches. The CDR3 totals 13 residues. The CDR3 DNA reads as TGTGCCAGTAGTAAACAGGGGATAGAGACCCAGTACTTC. Protein sequence: CASSKQGIETQYF.